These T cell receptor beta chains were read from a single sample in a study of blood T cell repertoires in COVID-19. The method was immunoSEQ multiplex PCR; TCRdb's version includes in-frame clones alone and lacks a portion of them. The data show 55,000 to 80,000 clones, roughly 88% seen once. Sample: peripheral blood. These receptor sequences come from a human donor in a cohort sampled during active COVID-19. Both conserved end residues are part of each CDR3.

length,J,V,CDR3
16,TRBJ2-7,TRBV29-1,CSVEAFGTGVHYEQYF
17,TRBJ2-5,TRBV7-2,CASSLAGLAGVGETQYF
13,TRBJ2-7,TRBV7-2,CASSLTGKHEQYF
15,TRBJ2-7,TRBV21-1,CASSKKPGFSYEQYF
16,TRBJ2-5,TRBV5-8,CASSLVGQGSRETQYF
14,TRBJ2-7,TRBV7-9,CASSKGAGFHEQYF
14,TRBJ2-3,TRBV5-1,CASSETRQGNTQYF
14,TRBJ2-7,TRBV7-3,CASSLQRGSYEQYF
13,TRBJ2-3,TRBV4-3,CASSQDLGHTQYF
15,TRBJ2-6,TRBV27,CASSSGLAGANVLTF
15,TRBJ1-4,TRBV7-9,CASSIQGGTNEKLFF
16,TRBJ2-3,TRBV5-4,CASSLGDRVGKDTQYF
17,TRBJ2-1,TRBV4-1,CASSQDGSGGSYNEQFF
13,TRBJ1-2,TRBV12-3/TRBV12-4,CASSVTANYGYTF
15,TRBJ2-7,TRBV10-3,CAISQPGQGKDEQYF
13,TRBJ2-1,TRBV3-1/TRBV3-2,CASSQGTSGREFF
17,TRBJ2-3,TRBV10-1,CASSDFSGRKGTDTQYF
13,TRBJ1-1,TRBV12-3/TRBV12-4,CASSFGSRGGAFF
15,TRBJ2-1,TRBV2,CASSDRETSYNEQFF
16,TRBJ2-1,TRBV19,CASSIMPGSSYNEQFF
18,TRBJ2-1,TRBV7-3,CASGKGTSGSFSYNEQFF
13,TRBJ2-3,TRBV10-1,CASAGGSTDTQYF
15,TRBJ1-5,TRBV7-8,CASSFGATSNQPQHF
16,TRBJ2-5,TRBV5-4,CASSPSGGSWQETQYF
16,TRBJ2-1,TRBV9,CASSVGAGTGSNEQFF
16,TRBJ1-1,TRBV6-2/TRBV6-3,CASSYGSGRLFTEAFF
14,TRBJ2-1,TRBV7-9,CASSPRSSYNEQFF
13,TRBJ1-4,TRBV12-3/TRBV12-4,CASSLRGGEKLFF
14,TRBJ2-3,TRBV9,CASSVRESQDTQYF
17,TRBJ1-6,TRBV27,CASSLWMRTGDDSPLHF
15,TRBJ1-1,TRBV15,CATSRHGQTNTEAFF
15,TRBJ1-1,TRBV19,CASSMGRILNTEAFF
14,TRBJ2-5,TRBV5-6,CASSRQGIMETQYF
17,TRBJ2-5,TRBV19,CASSIVVQGGYQETQYF
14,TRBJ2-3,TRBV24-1,CATSDKRSTDTQYF
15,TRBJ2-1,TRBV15,CATSRGSGRAVEQFF
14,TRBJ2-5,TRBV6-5,CASSPGVRGETQYF
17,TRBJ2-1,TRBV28,CASSLSLGVSGQGEQFF
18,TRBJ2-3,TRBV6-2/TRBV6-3,CASSYRARAGGDTDTQYF
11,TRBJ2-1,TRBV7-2,CASSLNWQQFF
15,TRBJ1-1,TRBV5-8,CASSPRDGMNTEAFF
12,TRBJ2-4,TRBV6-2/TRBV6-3,CASSLTQNIQYF
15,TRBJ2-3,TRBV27,CASSRTSRITDTQYF
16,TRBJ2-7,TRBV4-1,CASSQDSSGRAYEQYF
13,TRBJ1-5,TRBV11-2,CASSLDRRQPQHF
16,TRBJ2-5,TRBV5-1,CASSWRGGVIAETQYF
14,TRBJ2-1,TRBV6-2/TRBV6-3,CASSWGLAGAAQFF
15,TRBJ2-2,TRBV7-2,CASSPQPAAGGELFF
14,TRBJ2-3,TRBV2,CASSPTKSTDTQYF
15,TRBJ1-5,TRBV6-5,CASSPNRGRNQPQHF
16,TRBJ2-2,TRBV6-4,CASSDGEWFGTGELFF